These 14 T cell receptor beta chains share one sample of origin, sequenced in a study of shared clonotypes between healthy human individuals. Naive CD8 cells comprised CD45RO-negative, CCR7-positively selected cells, excluding terminally differentiated effector memory CD45RA+ cells. Sequenced by immunoSEQ multiplex PCR; TCRdb stores in-frame clones only, minus some. The sample yields about 600,000 clones, about 98% seen once. Sequencing was carried out using naive CD8+ T cells sorted from blood. Receptors were obtained from a man aged 30-40 years in good health.

The CDR3 region has the DNA TGCGCCAGCAGCCAAGATACCGGGACAGGGCTCCACGAGCAGTACTTC. This codes for CASSQDTGTGLHEQYF. The chain has TRBV4-3 and TRBJ2-7; 9 positions agree with TRBD1. J was trimmed by 5 bases and V by 0 bases; bases with no gene match: 8. The CDR3 runs to 16 residues. Germline V gene lookup returns CDR1 LGHNA and CDR2 YSLEER.

V and J are TRBV4-1 and TRBJ2-1; 11 bases align to TRBD2. Trimming cost V 5 bases and J 7 bases; bases outside gene matches: 16. CDR1 MGHRA and CDR2 YSYEKL come from the germline V gene. The CDR3 covers 18 residues. Written as DNA, the CDR3 is TGCGCCAGCAGCTCGATAGTAGCGGGAGGGCCCGGTGGGAATGAGCAGTTCTTC. This sequence encodes CASSSIVAGGPGGNEQFF.

J is TRBJ1-1 and V is TRBV12-5; TRBD1 agrees at 8 bases. Germline V gene data show CDR1 as LGHNT and CDR2 as FRNRAP. The CDR3 runs to 14 residues. Trimming cost V 4 bases and J 1 base; bases outside gene matches: 2. The CDR3 nucleotides read TGTGCTAGTGGTTGGGGGACAGGGAACACTGAAGCTTTCTTT. This codes for CASGWGTGNTEAFF.

The chain uses TRBV9 and TRBJ2-7, with 8 bases lining up with TRBD2. This CDR3 has 16 amino acids. CDR1 SGDLS and CDR2 YYNGEE come from the germline V gene. V was clipped by 4 bases and J by 3 bases; unmatched bases: 12. CDR3 sequence: CASSPHRAGDFYEQYF. The CDR3 DNA sequence: TGTGCCAGCAGCCCCCACAGAGCGGGAGATTTCTACGAGCAGTACTTC.

The CDR3 coding sequence is TGCGCCAGCAGCCAGTTACTGACAGGAAGGGGCGATGAGCAGTTCTTC. Protein: CASSQLLTGRGDEQFF. The V gene is TRBV4-3, the J gene TRBJ2-1; a weak D match, TRBD1 (6 bases). The CDR3 sequence is 16 residues long. From germline, CDR1 is LGHNA and CDR2 YSLEER. V lost 3 bases and J lost 8, with 20 bases in between.

The CDR3 DNA reads TGTGCCAGCTGCGACGCAGGGATAAACATTCAGTACTTC. It encodes CASCDAGINIQYF. V and J are TRBV18 and TRBJ2-4, with D perhaps matching TRBD1 (5 bases). With 7 bases removed from V and 6 bases from J, the gap between germline ends came to 13 bases. The CDR3 runs to 13 residues. CDR1 KGHSH and CDR2 LQKENI come from the germline V gene. Drawing the rest from reference TRBV18 and TRBJ2-4, the complete variable domain is NAGVMQNPRHLVRRRGQEARLRCSPMKGHSHVYWYRQLPEEGLKFMVYLQKENIIDESGMPKERFSAEFPKEGPSILRIQQVVRGDSAAYFCASCDAGINIQYFGAGTRLSVL.

Worth noting for this clone: Other DNA sequences from this sample encode an identical CDR3 as well. The chain combines TRBV7-9 with TRBJ2-7; 12 nucleotides agree with TRBD1. This CDR3 contains 15 residues. Trimming cost V 1 base and J 4 bases; bases outside gene matches: 2. CDR1 SEHNR and CDR2 FQNEAQ come from the germline V gene (reference sequence). The CDR3 reads CASSLVGQGAYEQYF. The CDR3 DNA sequence: TGTGCCAGCAGCTTAGTGGGACAGGGGGCATACGAGCAGTACTTC.

The V gene is TRBV11-2, the J gene TRBJ2-5, with 8 bases aligning to TRBD2. The V and J ends lost 5 bases and 5 bases, in that order; junction bases with no gene match: 10. This CDR3 is 15 amino acids long. The germline V gene encodes CDR1 SGHAT and CDR2 FQNNGV. The CDR3 here is CASSLIGLAYETQYF. The CDR3, as DNA: TGTGCCAGCAGCCTCATTGGACTAGCTTATGAGACCCAGTACTTC. Drawing the rest from reference TRBV11-2 and TRBJ2-5, the complete variable domain is EAGVAQSPRYKIIEKRQSVAFWCNPISGHATLYWYQQILGQGPKLLIQFQNNGVVDDSQLPKDRFSAERLKGVDSTLKIQPAKLEDSAVYLCASSLIGLAYETQYFGPGTRLLVL.

The chain couples TRBV7-9 to TRBJ1-3; tentatively, D is TRBD1 (5 bases). This CDR3 has 17 amino acids. In germline, CDR1 is SEHNR, CDR2 FQNEAQ (reference sequence). Trimming removed 4 bases at V and 4 bases at J, with 20 bases between. CDR3 nucleotides: TGTGCCAGCAGCTCGGTGCAGGGTTCCGGACGAGGAAACACCATATATTTT. This codes for CASSSVQGSGRGNTIYF.

The chain recombines TRBV7-9 with TRBJ2-2, with D unresolved. The CDR3 loop spans 12 amino acids. The V and J ends lost 11 bases and 4 bases respectively, with 11 bases between them. Germline V gene sequence: CDR1 SEHNR, CDR2 FQNEAQ (reference sequence). CDR3 loop: CASLSGTGELFF. In DNA form, the CDR3 reads TGTGCCTCCCTGTCGGGCACCGGGGAGCTGTTTTTT.

V gene TRBV7-8 combines with J gene TRBJ1-3, with D perhaps matching TRBD1 (6 bases). CDR3 length equals 17 residues. V was trimmed by 7 bases and J by 0 bases, leaving 19 bases between them. CDR1 is SGHVS and CDR2 is FQNEAQ in the germline V gene. DNA of the CDR3: TGTGCCAGCAACCCCTGGGGGCGGATACACTCTGGAAACACCATATATTTT. Translation: CASNPWGRIHSGNTIYF. The variable domain in full, with the rest retrieved from reference TRBV7-8 and TRBJ1-3, is GAGVSQSPRYKVAKRGQDVALRCDPISGHVSLFWYQQALGQGPEFLTYFQNEAQLDKSGLPSDRFFAERPEGSVSTLKIQRTQQEDSAVYLCASNPWGRIHSGNTIYFGEGSWLTVV.

This rearrangement joins TRBV5-6 to TRBJ2-7; 11 nucleotides match TRBD2. This CDR3 has 16 amino acids. V shed 4 bases, J shed 3 bases, and the junction held 9 bases outside the gene matches. Germline CDR1 SGHDT, CDR2 YYEEEE. The CDR3 region has the DNA TGTGCCAGCAGCGGGCGGGGACTAGCGGTGTACTACGAGCAGTACTTC. The encoded protein is CASSGRGLAVYYEQYF.

The chain is built from TRBV7-9 and TRBJ2-4; D gene uncertain. V was trimmed by 3 bases and J by 1 base, leaving 13 bases between them. Germline CDR1 SEHNR, CDR2 FQNEAQ (reference sequence). The CDR3 length is 16 residues. The chain's CDR3 is CASSFRPTGAKNIQYF. The CDR3 DNA reads TGTGCCAGCAGCTTTCGCCCAACTGGGGCCAAAAACATTCAGTACTTC.

The rearrangement links TRBV11-2 to TRBJ2-5, with D perhaps assigned TRBD1 or TRBD2 (7 bases each). Germline V CDR1 and CDR2: SGHAT, FQNNGV. Trimming shortened V by 5 bases and J by 2 bases, and 21 bases separated the two germline ends. The CDR3 is 17 residues long. CDR3 region: CASSTPLGGDRQETQYF. The CDR3 DNA reads TGTGCCAGCAGCACCCCCCTGGGAGGGGACAGACAAGAGACCCAGTACTTC.